A single TCR beta chain is shown here with its context. Its matching antigen is unknown. The data were obtained in a study of vaccination and CD4 T cells after COVID-19. Background on the study: The stimulating agents, overlapping spike peptides, came from SARS-CoV-2, HCoV-NL63, HCoV-OC43 and HCoV-229E.

Sequencing of DNA taken from cultured CD4+ T cells relied on the Oncomine TCR Beta short-read assay. MiXCR, run by TCRdb on the PCR reads, gives a single entry per CDR3 protein. The table has about 20,000 distinct CDR3 sequences, roughly 38% seen once; the top ten hold approximately 2.5%. As for time point: late sampling 161 to 241 days after vaccination in three convalescent patients. Treatment described: approximately nine-day PBMC culture with coronavirus spike peptide pools or control peptides (ViraFEST assay). CDR3 length equals 16 residues. In germline, CDR1 is MNHNS, CDR2 SASEGT. The V gene lost 5 bases and the J gene lost 2 bases, with 19 bases spanning the gap.

This clonotype originated in a human donor who had recovered from COVID-19. This rearrangement joins TRBV6-1 to TRBJ2-7, with D possibly TRBD1 on 6 matching bases. The input for sequencing was CD4+ T cells from blood, cultured in vitro, taken about 7 months after SARS-CoV-2 vaccination. CDR3 amino acids: CASSPGPTGQAYEQYF. CDR3 nucleotides: TGTGCCAGCAGTCCCGGACCGACAGGTCAGGCCTACGAGCAGTACTTC.